This T cell receptor beta chain was sequenced in a study of CD8+ T cells in alopecia areata. For the study at large: Twice a day, 5 to 10 mg of oral tofacitinib was administered to treated patients. Study-wide results and limits: Higher clonality and more expanded CD8+ clones appeared in lesional than normal scalp.

About this clone itself: What it binds is unknown.

Germline CDR1 and CDR2: MNHNY and SVGAGI (reference sequence). The CDR3 is 15 residues long. V shed 6 bases and J 4 bases; nucleotides not matched to a gene: 6. Sequencing used cDNA as its template, made by extracting RNA and reverse transcribing it. TCRdb's table, derived via immunoSEQ multiplex PCR, lists solely in-frame clones and lacks some. The data show about 140,000 clones, about 86% seen once. Noted treatment: oral pan-JAK inhibitor, 5-10 mg twice daily. Sampling of alopecia areata patients yielded lesional scalp punch biopsies as well as peripheral blood. The starting material was CD8+ T cells sorted from blood, obtained at week 4, from a patient treated with tofacitinib. The clonotype comes from a human donor with alopecia areata. The rearrangement joins TRBV6-6 to TRBJ2-2; 9 bases fit TRBD2. Written as DNA, the CDR3 is TGTGCCAGCAGGATTCTAGCGGGGATCACCGGGGAGCTGTTTTTT. This codes for CASRILAGITGELFF.